This T cell receptor (beta chain) emerged from a study of blood T cell repertoires in COVID-19. Study as a whole: From the United States, Italy and Spain came samples of acute and convalescent COVID-19. Nucleic acid was either cDNA or gDNA, and it came from T cells, B-cell-depleted T cells, or PBMCs.

Those enrolled in Seattle joined during active infection and were followed longitudinally afterward. This clone has only one observation. J lost 3 bases, V lost 2 bases, and 2 bases had no gene match. Per germline, CDR1 SEHNR and CDR2 FQNEAQ (reference sequence). The CDR3 sequence is 14 residues long. TCRdb's table, derived via immunoSEQ multiplex PCR, lists solely in-frame clones and lacks some. Of 50,000 to 65,000 clones listed, 75% to 90% are singletons. This chain links TRBV7-9 with TRBJ2-3, with TRBD2 matching 7 bases. The TCR sequence derives from a woman of 80 years or more with COVID-19, enrolled during active disease. What was sequenced was peripheral blood. Here the CDR3 DNA reads TGTGCCAGCAGCTTACTCGGGGGGACAGATACGCAGTATTTT. Translated, it gives CASSLLGGTDTQYF.